These 31 T cell receptor beta chains originate from one sample sequenced in a study of blood T cell repertoires in COVID-19. Clones were sequenced by immunoSEQ multiplex PCR, and TCRdb holds only the in-frame ones, with some missing. In the table there are some 150,000 clones, around 81% of which are singletons. The specimen was peripheral blood. The receptors originated from a human donor in a cohort sampled during active COVID-19.

This chain links TRBV7-9 with TRBJ2-5; weak D call: TRBD2 (6 bases). Germline values: CDR1 SEHNR, CDR2 FQNEAQ (reference sequence). The CDR3 is 15 residues long. V lost 1 base, J lost 5 bases, and 14 bases lay in between. The CDR3 region is CASSLGQGLFETQYF. CDR3 bases: TGTGCCAGCAGCTTAGGCCAGGGACTTTTCGAGACCCAGTACTTC.

V and J are TRBV2 and TRBJ1-1; D remains unclear. The CDR3 extends over 13 amino acids. Germline CDR1 is SNHLY and CDR2 is FYNNEI. V dropped 6 bases and J dropped 0 bases, with 8 bases sitting between them. The CDR3 region is CASSFNMNTEAFF. CDR3 sequence (DNA): TGTGCCAGCAGCTTCAACATGAACACTGAAGCTTTCTTT.

The J gene is TRBJ2-7, the V gene TRBV20-1; possible D gene TRBD1, 5 bases. This CDR3 is 11 amino acids long. Trimming cost V 6 bases and J 7 bases, with 13 bases left between them. Germline V gene lookup returns CDR1 DFQATT and CDR2 SNEGSKA (reference sequence). CDR3 in amino acids: CSATLQGEQYF. CDR3 coding DNA: TGCAGTGCCACCCTCCAGGGAGAGCAGTACTTC.

The chain links TRBV6-6 to TRBJ1-2, with D possibly matching TRBD1 (6 bases). From germline, CDR1 is MNHNY and CDR2 SVGAGI (reference sequence). Trimming left V 4 bases short and J 8 bases short, with 17 bases between. This CDR3 has 14 amino acids. CDR3 in amino acids: CASSSPTGNEGYTF. In DNA form, the CDR3 reads TGTGCCAGCAGTTCCCCTACAGGGAATGAGGGCTACACCTTC.

V is TRBV10-3 and J is TRBJ1-6; D is possibly TRBD1 (5 bases). The CDR3 loop spans 12 amino acids. Per the germline V gene, CDR1 is ENHRY and CDR2 is SYGVKD. V lost 11 bases and J lost 7, with 12 bases in between. As DNA, the CDR3 is TGTGCCGCGGGACGGGGGAATTCACCCCTCCACTTT. It codes for CAAGRGNSPLHF.

CDR3 bases: TGTGCCAGCAGCTTATCTAGACTCGGGGAGCTGTTTTTT. Protein product: CASSLSRLGELFF. V and J are TRBV11-2 and TRBJ2-2; D uncertain. The CDR3 is made up of 13 amino acids. The germline CDR1 and CDR2 sequences are SGHAT and FQNNGV. V was clipped by 2 bases and J by 7 bases, with 8 bases between them.

The gene calls are TRBV19 and TRBJ2-7; possibly TRBD2 for D (5 bases). Germline assignment: CDR1 LNHDA and CDR2 SQIVND (reference sequence). V dropped 1 base and J dropped 6 bases, with 7 bases sitting between them. The CDR3 runs to 12 residues. The CDR3 sequence is CASSIGGLEQYF. CDR3 sequence (DNA): TGTGCCAGTAGTATAGGCGGGCTCGAGCAGTACTTC.

The gene calls are TRBV29-1 and TRBJ2-7; TRBD2 aligns across 9 bases. From germline, CDR1 is SQVTM and CDR2 ANQGSEA. The CDR3 length is 17 residues. Unmatched junction bases numbered 17, after V lost 5 bases and J lost 3 bases. The DNA of the CDR3 is TGCAGCGTTTCCGGGCTCCCGAGGGCTAGCGGGGACTACGAGCAGTACTTC. Encoded protein: CSVSGLPRASGDYEQYF.

The chain employs TRBV5-5 and TRBJ1-6, with TRBD1 matching over 8 bases. The V gene end was trimmed by 4 bases and the J gene end by 8 bases; junction bases not matched to a gene: 5. This CDR3 has 14 amino acids. The germline V gene encodes CDR1 SGHKS and CDR2 YYEKEE (reference sequence). CDR3 sequence (DNA): TGTGCCAGCAGCCCGGACAGGGTAGATTCACCCCTCCACTTT. Encoded protein: CASSPDRVDSPLHF. The whole variable domain, filled in from reference TRBV5-5 and TRBJ1-6, reads DAGVTQSPTHLIKTRGQQVTLRCSPISGHKSVSWYQQVLGQGPQFIFQYYEKEERGRGNFPDRFSARQFPNYSSELNVNALLLGDSALYLCASSPDRVDSPLHFGNGTRLTVT.

This rearrangement joins TRBV5-6 to TRBJ1-2, with 7 bases fitting TRBD1. CDR1 is SGHDT, CDR2 YYEEEE, per germline. V shed 3 bases, J shed 3 bases, and the junction held 8 bases outside the gene matches. This CDR3 comprises 15 residues. CDR3 in DNA: TGTGCCAGCAGCTCCCCAGGGGGGAGTTACTATGGCTACACCTTC. Amino acid sequence: CASSSPGGSYYGYTF.

This chain connects TRBV2 to TRBJ1-5, with 9 bases lining up with TRBD1. This CDR3 contains 18 residues. Germline lookup yields CDR1 SNHLY and CDR2 FYNNEI. Trimming at V came to 8 bases and at J to 1 base, leaving 15 bases not matched to a gene. CDR3 nucleotides: TGTGCCAGCTCCTCCGGGACAGGGCTTAGCGGGAGCAATCAGCCCCAGCATTTT. Protein product: CASSSGTGLSGSNQPQHF.

This sequence joins TRBV10-3 and TRBJ1-5; D is unclear. The CDR3 extends over 16 amino acids. Looked up from germline, CDR1 is ENHRY and CDR2 is SYGVKD. V lost 0 bases and J 2 bases, leaving 11 bases between the germline ends. The CDR3 sequence: CAISESLGVGNQPQHF. CDR3 nucleotides: TGTGCCATCAGTGAGTCACTCGGGGTAGGCAATCAGCCCCAGCATTTT.

V is TRBV5-4 and J is TRBJ1-3; D remains ambiguous. V shed 4 bases and J shed 4 bases, with 15 bases lying between them. This CDR3 is built from 15 residues. In germline, CDR1 is SGHNT, CDR2 YYREEE (reference sequence). The CDR3 is CASSDFAGSGNTIYF. CDR3 DNA: TGTGCCAGCAGCGACTTTGCTGGGTCCGGAAACACCATATATTTT.

The rearrangement uses TRBV6-2 or TRBV6-3 and TRBJ1-5; TRBD1 agrees at 10 bases. V shed 5 bases and J 3 bases; nucleotides not matched to a gene: 4. Looked up from germline, CDR1 is MNHEY and CDR2 is SVGEGT. The CDR3 is made up of 15 amino acids. The CDR3 DNA follows: TGTGCCAGCAGTGCCGGGACAGGGGTCAATCAGCCCCAGCATTTT. Its protein is CASSAGTGVNQPQHF.

This clone was counted a few times. The rearrangement uses TRBV5-1 and TRBJ1-1; TRBD1 might be the D (6 bases). Deletions cut 7 bases from V and 0 bases from J, with 10 bases between. This CDR3 has 13 residues. Germline V gene data show CDR1 as SGHRS and CDR2 as YFSETQ. CDR3 residues: CASLGQMNTEAFF. CDR3 nucleotide sequence: TGCGCCAGCCTTGGACAGATGAACACTGAAGCTTTCTTT.

The V and J genes are TRBV6-5 and TRBJ2-5; D possibly corresponds to TRBD1 (6 bases). Germline loops: CDR1 MNHEY, CDR2 SVGAGI. The CDR3 spans 13 residues. The ends were cut back, 6 bases at V and 4 bases at J, with 12 bases in the middle. The CDR3 loop reads CASRPQGIETQYF. As DNA, the CDR3 is TGTGCCAGCAGGCCGCAGGGGATAGAGACCCAGTACTTC.

The rearrangement uses TRBV5-1 and TRBJ2-1, with 7 bases lining up with TRBD1. The CDR3 runs to 16 residues. CDR1 is SGHRS, CDR2 YFSETQ, per germline. V gave up 4 bases and J gave up 8 bases; unmatched junction bases: 15. The CDR3 DNA is TGCGCCAGCAGCCCCCCGGGGAACAGGGGTATGTATGAGCAGTTCTTC. Encoded protein: CASSPPGNRGMYEQFF.

The chain carries TRBV5-1 and TRBJ1-3, with 7 bases lining up with TRBD1. This CDR3 contains 16 residues. With V trimmed by 4 bases and J by 4 bases, 11 bases remained unmatched. Germline V gives CDR1 SGHRS, CDR2 YFSETQ. CDR3 nucleotides: TGCGCCAGCAGCCTATCGAACAGGGGAGAGGGAAACACCATATATTTT. Encoded protein: CASSLSNRGEGNTIYF.

The chain employs TRBV4-2 and TRBJ1-3; TRBD1 agrees at 9 bases. Germline values: CDR1 LGHNA, CDR2 YNFKEQ. This CDR3 spans 14 amino acids. Trimming removed 5 bases from V and 7 bases from J; junction bases left unmatched: 6. DNA for the CDR3: TGTGCCAGCAGCGAAGGGGACAGGGAGAACACCATATATTTT. It specifies CASSEGDRENTIYF.

The chain links TRBV12-3 or TRBV12-4 to TRBJ2-4; D possibly corresponds to TRBD1 (5 bases). Trimming cost V 4 bases and J 13 bases, with 14 bases left between them. The CDR3 contains 12 residues. The CDR3 loop reads CASSSDKDGQYF. The CDR3 coding sequence is TGTGCCAGCAGTTCGGACAAGGACGGCCAGTACTTC.

The chain combines TRBV7-9 with TRBJ2-7, with TRBD1 identical over 8 bases. J lost 5 bases, V lost 5 bases, and 14 bases had no gene match. This CDR3 is 16 amino acids long. Germline V gives CDR1 SEHNR, CDR2 FQNEAQ (reference sequence). CDR3 region: CASSPDGAGGFNEQYF. The CDR3 DNA reads as TGTGCCAGCAGCCCAGACGGTGCAGGGGGCTTCAACGAGCAGTACTTC.

J is TRBJ2-1 and V is TRBV5-4; 10 nucleotides line up with TRBD2. The CDR3 sequence is 15 residues long. Losses at the gene ends were 0 bases for V and 6 bases for J; bases not matched to a gene: 3. Per germline, CDR1 SGHNT and CDR2 YYREEE (reference sequence). CDR3 coding DNA: TGTGCCAGCAGCTTGGTAGCGGGGGGTGGCAATGAGCAGTTCTTC. This translates into CASSLVAGGGNEQFF.

The count of this clone is one. The chain uses TRBV12-5 and TRBJ1-2; 9 bases agree with TRBD1. CDR3 length: 16 residues. The V gene's germline CDR1 is LGHNT and CDR2 FRNRAP. The V gene end was trimmed by 6 bases and the J gene end by 4 bases; junction bases not matched to a gene: 12. This CDR3 reads CASGPRWGQGSYGYTF. CDR3 sequence (DNA): TGTGCTAGTGGCCCACGGTGGGGACAGGGAAGCTATGGCTACACCTTC.

The chain links TRBV11-2 to TRBJ2-1; 11 bases align to TRBD2. CDR1 and CDR2 (germline): SGHAT, FQNNGV. CDR3 size: 16 residues. J lost 8 bases, V lost 3 bases, and 9 bases had no gene match. The CDR3 DNA reads TGTGCCAGCAGCTTCATCCTAGCGGGGGGCAGGGATGAGCAGTTCTTC. Translating gives CASSFILAGGRDEQFF.

This clone was detected a few times. The CDR3 nucleotides read TGCAGCGTTGAAGGGACAGGGGGCTTTTACGAGCAGTACTTC. Protein: CSVEGTGGFYEQYF. The gene calls are TRBV29-1 and TRBJ2-7, with 11 bases matching TRBD1. CDR1 is SQVTM and CDR2 is ANQGSEA in the germline V gene. After removal of 1 base from V and 4 bases from J, the junction contained 3 bases not matched to a gene. This CDR3 spans 14 amino acids.

CDR3 sequence (DNA): TGTGCCAGCAACCCCCGACAGGGGGCAGGCACCGGGGAGCTGTTTTTT. This sequence encodes CASNPRQGAGTGELFF. This rearrangement joins TRBV2 to TRBJ2-2; 10 bases are a match to TRBD1. The CDR3 spans 16 residues. Trimming removed 7 bases from V and 4 bases from J; junction bases left unmatched: 9. Germline assignment: CDR1 SNHLY and CDR2 FYNNEI. Combining the CDR3 with reference TRBV2 and TRBJ2-2 gives the whole variable domain EPEVTQTPSHQVTQMGQEVILRCVPISNHLYFYWYRQILGQKVEFLVSFYNNEISEKSEIFDDQFSVERPDGSNFTLKIRSTKLEDSAMYFCASNPRQGAGTGELFFGEGSRLTVL.

The V call is TRBV19, the J call TRBJ1-1; TRBD1 matches 8 bases. The CDR3 totals 15 residues. Per germline, CDR1 LNHDA and CDR2 SQIVND (reference sequence). With 4 bases clipped from V and 4 bases from J, the junction kept 8 bases outside the gene matches. The CDR3 region is CASSSRGLPSTEAFF. The DNA for the CDR3 is TGTGCCAGTAGTAGCAGGGGGCTCCCGTCCACTGAAGCTTTCTTT.

The chain is built from TRBV19 and TRBJ2-1; 9 bases map to TRBD2. V dropped 7 bases and J dropped 3; count of bases not matched to a gene: 7. Germline V gene sequence: CDR1 LNHDA, CDR2 SQIVND (reference sequence). The CDR3 is made up of 15 amino acids. CDR3 residues: CASTRAGGNYNEQFF. CDR3 DNA: TGTGCCAGTACCCGAGCGGGGGGCAACTACAATGAGCAGTTCTTC.

Here the CDR3 DNA reads TGTGCCAGCAGTCCACCGGGACAATATAATTCACCCCTCCACTTT. Residues: CASSPPGQYNSPLHF. The gene calls are TRBV3-1 (or the pseudogene TRBV3-2) and TRBJ1-6; perhaps TRBD1 as D (6 bases). Looked up from germline, CDR1 is LGHDT and CDR2 is YNNKEL (reference sequence). This CDR3 comprises 15 residues. Trimming stripped 6 bases from V and 4 bases from J, with 13 bases between.

Regarding this clone: Other DNA sequences in this sample translate to the same CDR3. The chain combines TRBV3-1 (or the pseudogene TRBV3-2) with TRBJ1-5, with 8 bases identical to TRBD1. CDR1 LGHDT and CDR2 YNNKEL come from the germline V gene (reference sequence). This CDR3 has 14 amino acids. V lost 4 bases to trimming and J lost 4 bases; unmatched junction nucleotides: 3. This CDR3 is CASSPTGGNQPQHF. For the CDR3, the DNA is TGTGCCAGCAGCCCTACAGGGGGGAATCAGCCCCAGCATTTT.

Only one count was recorded for this clone. The gene calls are TRBV24-1 and TRBJ2-3, with 8 positions matching TRBD1. This CDR3 contains 16 residues. CDR1 is KGHDR, CDR2 SFDVKD, per germline. V lost 3 bases to trimming and J lost 4 bases; unmatched junction nucleotides: 8. For the CDR3, the DNA is TGTGCCACCAGTGATAGCACAGGGGGTCCGGCAGATACGCAGTATTTT. This encodes CATSDSTGGPADTQYF.